This T cell receptor (beta chain) was sequenced for a study of blood T cell repertoires in COVID-19. Overall study: Material from acute and convalescent COVID-19 was sourced from the United States, Italy and Spain. The analysed material was cDNA or gDNA that came from T cells, B-cell-depleted T cells, or PBMCs.

CDR3 size: 13 residues. Germline V CDR1 and CDR2: KGHSH, LQKENI. Losses at the gene ends were 4 bases for V and 8 bases for J; bases not matched to a gene: 4. Source study methods: Nucleated cell number was recorded as an estimate derived from reference gene primer amplification. Libraries were prepared by immunoSEQ multiplex PCR; TCRdb keeps only in-frame clonotypes and omits some of them. Clone size and the V and J calls come from that table; the DNA yielded D and trimming. Among about 170,000 clones listed, approximately 86% were seen once. Seattle's cohort entered during active infection and was followed longitudinally.

The rearrangement joins TRBV18 to TRBJ1-2; 10 bases are a match to TRBD1. The receptor was isolated from a man older than 75 with COVID-19, enrolled during active disease. Sequencing was done on a sample of peripheral blood. The CDR3 loop is CASSLGTGEGYTF. CDR3 nucleotide sequence: TGTGCCAGCTCACTAGGGACAGGGGAAGGCTACACCTTC.